This entry concerns a single TCR beta chain. The sample originates from a study of blood T cell repertoires in COVID-19. Overall study: T cells, B-cell-depleted T cells, or PBMCs supplied cDNA or gDNA.

Authors' analysis steps: Estimates of nucleated cell counts were drawn from the amplification of reference gene primers. Clones were read by immunoSEQ multiplex PCR, and TCRdb kept only the in-frame ones, dropping some. That table supplies the V and J calls and clone size; D and trimming were determined from the DNA. The table includes fewer than 250,000 clones, approximately 80% detected once. V was pared by 1 base and J by 5 bases, with 6 bases between. The CDR3 sequence is 13 residues long. CDR1 and CDR2 from the germline V gene are KGHSH and LQKENI. Sequencing was carried out using peripheral blood. The V and J genes are TRBV18 and TRBJ2-1, with a weak D call TRBD1 (6 bases). The sequence was obtained from an older woman with active or convalescent COVID-19. In DNA form, the CDR3 reads TGTGCCAGCTCACCACGGACAGACAATGAGCAGTTCTTC. Translating gives CASSPRTDNEQFF.